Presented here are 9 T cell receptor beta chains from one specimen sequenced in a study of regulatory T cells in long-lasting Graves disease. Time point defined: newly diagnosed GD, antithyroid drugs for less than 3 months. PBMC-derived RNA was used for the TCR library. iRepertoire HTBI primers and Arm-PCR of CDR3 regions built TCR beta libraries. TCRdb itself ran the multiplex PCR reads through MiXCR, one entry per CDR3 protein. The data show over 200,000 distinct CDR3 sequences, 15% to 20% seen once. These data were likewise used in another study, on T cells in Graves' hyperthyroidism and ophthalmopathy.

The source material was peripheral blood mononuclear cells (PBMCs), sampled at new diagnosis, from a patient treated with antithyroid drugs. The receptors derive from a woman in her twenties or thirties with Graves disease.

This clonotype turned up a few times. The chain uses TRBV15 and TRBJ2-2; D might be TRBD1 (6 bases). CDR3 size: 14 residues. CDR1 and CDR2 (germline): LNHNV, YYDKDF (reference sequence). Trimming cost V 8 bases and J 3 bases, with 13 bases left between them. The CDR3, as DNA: TGTGCCACCCAGGGGCAGGGATACACCGGGGAGCTGTTTTTT. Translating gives CATQGQGYTGELFF.

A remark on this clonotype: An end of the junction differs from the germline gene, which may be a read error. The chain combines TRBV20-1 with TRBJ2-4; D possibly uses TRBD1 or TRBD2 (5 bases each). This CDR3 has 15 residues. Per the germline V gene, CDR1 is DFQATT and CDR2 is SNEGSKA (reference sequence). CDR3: CSVRDGGPAKNIQYF. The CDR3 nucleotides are TGCAGTGTTAGAGATGGGGGACCAGCCAAAAACATTCAGTACTTC.

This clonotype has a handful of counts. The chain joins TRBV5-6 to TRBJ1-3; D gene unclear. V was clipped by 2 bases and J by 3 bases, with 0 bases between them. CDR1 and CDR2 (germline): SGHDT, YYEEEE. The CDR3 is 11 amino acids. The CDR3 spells CASSFGNTIYF. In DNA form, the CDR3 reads TGTGCCAGCAGCTTTGGAAACACCATATATTTT. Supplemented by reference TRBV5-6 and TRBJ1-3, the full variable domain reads DAGVTQSPTHLIKTRGQQVTLRCSPKSGHDTVSWYQQALGQGPQFIFQYYEEEERQRGNFPDRFSGHQFPNYSSELNVNALLLGDSALYLCASSFGNTIYFGEGSWLTVV.

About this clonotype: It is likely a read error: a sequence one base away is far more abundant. This CDR3 is CSASGWQAQDEQFF. The CDR3 nucleotides read TGCAGTGCTAGTGGGTGGCAGGCTCAGGACGAGCAGTTCTTC. The chain combines TRBV20-1 with TRBJ2-5; D ambiguous. The J call is uncertain, as TRBJ2-1 better fits the DNA end. Germline V CDR1 and CDR2: DFQATT, SNEGSKA (reference sequence). The CDR3 is made up of 14 amino acids.

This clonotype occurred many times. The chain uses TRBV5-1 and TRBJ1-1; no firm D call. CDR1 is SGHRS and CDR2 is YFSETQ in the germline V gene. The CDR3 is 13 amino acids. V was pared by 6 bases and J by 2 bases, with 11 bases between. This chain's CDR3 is CASTTNGNTEAFF. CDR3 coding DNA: TGCGCCAGCACCACAAATGGTAACACTGAAGCTTTCTTT.

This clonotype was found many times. The CDR3 region is CASKNGLTSGGRTDTQYF. The DNA of the CDR3 is TGTGCCAGCAAGAATGGACTGACTAGCGGGGGACGCACAGATACGCAGTATTTT. This chain uses TRBV2 with TRBJ2-3; 12 nucleotides agree with TRBD2. The CDR3 extends over 18 amino acids. V lost 7 bases to trimming and J lost 1 base; unmatched junction nucleotides: 12. Germline assignment: CDR1 SNHLY and CDR2 FYNNEI.

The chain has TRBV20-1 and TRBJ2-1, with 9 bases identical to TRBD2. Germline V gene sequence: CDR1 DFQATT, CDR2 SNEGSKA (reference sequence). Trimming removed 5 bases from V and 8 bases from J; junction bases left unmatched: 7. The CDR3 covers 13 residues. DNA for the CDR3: TGCAGTGCTGAGAGAGCGGGGGGCCATGAGCAGTTCTTC. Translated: CSAERAGGHEQFF.

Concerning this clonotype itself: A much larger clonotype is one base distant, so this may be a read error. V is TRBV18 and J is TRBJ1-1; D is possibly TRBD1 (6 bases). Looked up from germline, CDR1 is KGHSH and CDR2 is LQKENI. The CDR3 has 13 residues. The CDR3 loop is CAGSGDTGPEAFF. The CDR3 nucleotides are TGTGCCGGCTCAGGGGACACAGGGCCTGAAGCTTTCTTT. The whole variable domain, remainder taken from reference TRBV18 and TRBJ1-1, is NAGVMQNPRHLVRRRGQEARLRCSPMKGHSHVYWYRQLPEEGLKFMVYLQKENIIDESGMPKERFSAEFPKEGPSILRIQQVVRGDSAAYFCAGSGDTGPEAFFGQGTRLTVV.

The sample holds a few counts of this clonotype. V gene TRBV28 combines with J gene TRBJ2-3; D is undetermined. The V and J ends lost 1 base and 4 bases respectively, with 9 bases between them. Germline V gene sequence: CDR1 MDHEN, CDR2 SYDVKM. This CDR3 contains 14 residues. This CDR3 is CASSLLGLPDTQYF. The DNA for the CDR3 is TGTGCCAGCAGTTTATTAGGGTTGCCAGATACGCAGTATTTT. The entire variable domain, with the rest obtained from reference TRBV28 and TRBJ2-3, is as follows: DVKVTQSSRYLVKRTGEKVFLECVQDMDHENMFWYRQDPGLGLRLIYFSYDVKMKEKGDIPEGYSVSREKKERFSLILESASTNQTSMYLCASSLLGLPDTQYFGPGTRLTVL.